The entry below describes one T cell receptor (beta chain). This record belongs to a study of blood T cell repertoires in COVID-19. Study-wide background: The origin of the acute and convalescent COVID-19 samples was the United States, Italy and Spain. Sources were T cells, B-cell-depleted T cells, or PBMCs; the material itself was cDNA or gDNA.

Per the study methods: Amplifying reference gene primers gave estimates of nucleated cell counts. Here immunoSEQ multiplex PCR was the method, and the copy in TCRdb shows in-frame clones only, minus some. V, J and clone size derive from that table, while D and trimming were established from the DNA sequence. The sample records about 120,000 clones, over 75% being singletons. V dropped 4 bases and J dropped 3; count of bases not matched to a gene: 13. The CDR3 is 17 residues long. In germline, CDR1 is SGHNT, CDR2 YYREEE (reference sequence). This rearrangement joins TRBV5-4 to TRBJ2-5; 9 bases align to TRBD1. The sample comprised peripheral blood. This receptor was identified in a man aged 60 to 69 with active or convalescent COVID-19. CDR3 in amino acids: CASSGGDDRGGKETQYF. The DNA for the CDR3 is TGTGCCAGCAGCGGCGGGGATGACAGGGGGGGTAAAGAGACCCAGTACTTC.